The T cell receptor beta chain described here comes from a study of blood T cell repertoires in COVID-19. Study-wide context: The United States, Italy and Spain were the sources of the acute and convalescent COVID-19 samples.

As handled by the study authors: Amplifying reference gene primers gave estimates of nucleated cell counts. TCRdb keeps only in-frame clones here, not all; method: immunoSEQ multiplex PCR. V and J calls and clone size are those listed in that table; D and trimming were worked out from the DNA. The table includes about 54,000 clones, around 86% detected once. The CDR3 runs 14 residues. Per the germline V gene, CDR1 is SGHVS and CDR2 is FQNEAQ. V lost 3 bases, J lost 6 bases, and 5 bases stayed unmatched. This clone was found a few times. This sequence joins TRBV7-8 and TRBJ2-5, with 9 bases that match TRBD1. The sample was peripheral blood. The clonotype originates from a man in his forties or fifties with active COVID-19. DNA of the CDR3: TGTGCCAGCAGCTTGAGGGACAGGGAACAGACCCAGTACTTC. Translated, it gives CASSLRDREQTQYF.